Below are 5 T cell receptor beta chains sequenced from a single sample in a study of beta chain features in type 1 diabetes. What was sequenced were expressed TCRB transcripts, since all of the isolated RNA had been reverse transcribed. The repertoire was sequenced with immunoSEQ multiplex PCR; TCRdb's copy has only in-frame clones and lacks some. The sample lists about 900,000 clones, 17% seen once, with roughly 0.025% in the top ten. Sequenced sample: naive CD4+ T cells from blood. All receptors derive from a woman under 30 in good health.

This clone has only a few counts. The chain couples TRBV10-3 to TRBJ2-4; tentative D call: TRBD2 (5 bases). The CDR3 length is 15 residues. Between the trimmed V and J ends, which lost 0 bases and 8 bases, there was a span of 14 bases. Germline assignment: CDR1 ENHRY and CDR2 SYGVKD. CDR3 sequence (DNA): TGTGCCATCAGTGAGTCGACTAATCGTAGGGACATTCAGTACTTC. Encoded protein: CAISESTNRRDIQYF.

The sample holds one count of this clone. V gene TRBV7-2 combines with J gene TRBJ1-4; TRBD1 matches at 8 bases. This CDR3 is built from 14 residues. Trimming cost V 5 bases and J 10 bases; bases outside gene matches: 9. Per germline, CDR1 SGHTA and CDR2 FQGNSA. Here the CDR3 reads CASSDTGGRGKLFF. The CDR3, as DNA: TGTGCCAGCAGCGATACAGGGGGTCGGGGAAAACTGTTTTTT.

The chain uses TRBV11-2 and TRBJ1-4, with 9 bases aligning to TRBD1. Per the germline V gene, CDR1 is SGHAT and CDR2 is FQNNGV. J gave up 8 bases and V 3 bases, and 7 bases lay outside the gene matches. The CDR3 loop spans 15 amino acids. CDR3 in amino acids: CASSLADRGFEKLFF. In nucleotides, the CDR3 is TGTGCCAGCAGCTTGGCGGACAGGGGTTTCGAAAAACTGTTTTTT.

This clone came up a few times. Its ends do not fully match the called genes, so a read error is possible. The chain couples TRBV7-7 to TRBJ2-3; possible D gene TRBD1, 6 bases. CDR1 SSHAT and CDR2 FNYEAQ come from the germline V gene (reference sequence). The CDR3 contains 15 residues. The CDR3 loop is CASSPVVGATDTQYF. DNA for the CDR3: TGTGCTAGCAGCCCCGTAGTGGGGGCCACAGATACGCAGTATTTT.

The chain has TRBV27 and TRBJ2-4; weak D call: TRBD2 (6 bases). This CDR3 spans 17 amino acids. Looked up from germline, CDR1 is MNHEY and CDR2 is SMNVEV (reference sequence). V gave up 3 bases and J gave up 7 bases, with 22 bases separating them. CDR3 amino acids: CASSFSGRVTGGNIQYF. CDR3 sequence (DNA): TGTGCCAGCAGTTTCTCCGGTCGCGTCACAGGAGGGAACATTCAGTACTTC.